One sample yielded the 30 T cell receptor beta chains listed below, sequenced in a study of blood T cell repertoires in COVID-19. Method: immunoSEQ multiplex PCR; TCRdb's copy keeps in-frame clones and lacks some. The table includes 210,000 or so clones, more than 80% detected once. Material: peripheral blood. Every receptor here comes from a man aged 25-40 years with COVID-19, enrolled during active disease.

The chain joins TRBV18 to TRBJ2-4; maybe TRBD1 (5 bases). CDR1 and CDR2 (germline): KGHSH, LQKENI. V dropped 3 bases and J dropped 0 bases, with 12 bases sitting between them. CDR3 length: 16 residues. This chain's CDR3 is CASSPPGSLAKNIQYF. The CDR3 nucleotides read TGTGCCAGCTCACCCCCAGGGTCTCTAGCCAAAAACATTCAGTACTTC. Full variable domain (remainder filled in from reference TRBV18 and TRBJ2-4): NAGVMQNPRHLVRRRGQEARLRCSPMKGHSHVYWYRQLPEEGLKFMVYLQKENIIDESGMPKERFSAEFPKEGPSILRIQQVVRGDSAAYFCASSPPGSLAKNIQYFGAGTRLSVL.

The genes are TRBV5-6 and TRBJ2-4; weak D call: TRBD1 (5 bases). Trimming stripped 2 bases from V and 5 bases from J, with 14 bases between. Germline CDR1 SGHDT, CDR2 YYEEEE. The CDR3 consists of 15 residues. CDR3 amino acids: CASSFKGHMENIQYF. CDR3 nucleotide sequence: TGTGCCAGCAGCTTCAAGGGGCATATGGAAAACATTCAGTACTTC.

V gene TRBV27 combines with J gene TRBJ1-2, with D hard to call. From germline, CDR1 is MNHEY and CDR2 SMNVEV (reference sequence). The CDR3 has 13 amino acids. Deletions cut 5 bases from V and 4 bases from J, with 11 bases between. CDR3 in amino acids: CASSRPEGYGYTF. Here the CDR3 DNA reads TGTGCCAGCAGTCGGCCTGAGGGCTATGGCTACACCTTC.

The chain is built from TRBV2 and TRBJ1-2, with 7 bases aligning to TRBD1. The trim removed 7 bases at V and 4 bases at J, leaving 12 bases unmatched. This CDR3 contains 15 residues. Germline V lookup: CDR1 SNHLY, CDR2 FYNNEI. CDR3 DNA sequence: TGTGCCAGCACCCTAGCGACAGGGTATCCCTATGGCTACACCTTC. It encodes CASTLATGYPYGYTF.

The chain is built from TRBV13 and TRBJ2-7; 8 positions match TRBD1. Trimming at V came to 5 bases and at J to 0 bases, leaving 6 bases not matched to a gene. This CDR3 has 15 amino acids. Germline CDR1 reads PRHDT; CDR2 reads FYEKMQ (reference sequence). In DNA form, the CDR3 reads TGTGCCAGCAGCGAGACAGGGGTGAGCTCCTACGAGCAGTACTTC. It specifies CASSETGVSSYEQYF.

The CDR3 DNA reads TGCGCCAGCACCCCCGGACAGGGCTACGAGCAGTACTTC. Encoded protein: CASTPGQGYEQYF. This sequence joins TRBV23-1 and TRBJ2-7; 8 bases line up with TRBD1. TRBV23-1 falls under the ORF class, with uncertain function. The junction had 5 bases not matched to a gene; V was cut back by 7 bases and J by 3 bases. This CDR3 spans 13 amino acids.

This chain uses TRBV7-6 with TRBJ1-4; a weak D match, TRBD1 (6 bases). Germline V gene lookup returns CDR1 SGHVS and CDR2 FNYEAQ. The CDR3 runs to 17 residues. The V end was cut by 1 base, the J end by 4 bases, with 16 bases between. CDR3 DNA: TGTGCCAGCAGCTTAGGGCCCGGGACATCGTATAATGAAAAACTGTTTTTT. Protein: CASSLGPGTSYNEKLFF.

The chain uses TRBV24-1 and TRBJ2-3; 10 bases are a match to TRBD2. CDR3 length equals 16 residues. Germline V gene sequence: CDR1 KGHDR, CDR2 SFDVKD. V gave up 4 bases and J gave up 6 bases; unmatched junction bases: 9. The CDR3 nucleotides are TGTGCCACCAGTGAGGCTAGCGGGAGCGAGAGGGATACGCAGTATTTT. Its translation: CATSEASGSERDTQYF.

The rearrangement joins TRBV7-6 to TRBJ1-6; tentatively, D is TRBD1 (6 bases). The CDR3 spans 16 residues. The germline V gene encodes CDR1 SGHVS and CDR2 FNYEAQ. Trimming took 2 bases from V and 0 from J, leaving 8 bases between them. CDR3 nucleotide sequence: TGTGCCAGCAGCTTAAACAGGGTCTCCTATAATTCACCCCTCCACTTT. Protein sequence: CASSLNRVSYNSPLHF. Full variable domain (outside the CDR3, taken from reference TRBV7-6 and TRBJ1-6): GAGVSQSPRYKVTKRGQDVALRCDPISGHVSLYWYRQALGQGPEFLTYFNYEAQQDKSGLPNDRFSAERPEGSISTLTIQRTEQRDSAMYRCASSLNRVSYNSPLHFGNGTRLTVT.

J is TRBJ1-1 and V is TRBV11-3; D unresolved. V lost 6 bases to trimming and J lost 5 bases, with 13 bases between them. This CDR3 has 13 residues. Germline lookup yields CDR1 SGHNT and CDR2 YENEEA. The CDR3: CASSPSPRTEAFF. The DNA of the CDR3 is TGTGCCAGCAGTCCCTCACCCAGGACTGAAGCTTTCTTT.

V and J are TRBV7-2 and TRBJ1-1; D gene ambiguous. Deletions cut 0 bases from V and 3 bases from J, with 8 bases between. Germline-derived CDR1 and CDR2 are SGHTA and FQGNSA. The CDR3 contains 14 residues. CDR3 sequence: CASSLAGTHTEAFF. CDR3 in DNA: TGTGCCAGCAGCTTAGCTGGCACCCACACTGAAGCTTTCTTT.

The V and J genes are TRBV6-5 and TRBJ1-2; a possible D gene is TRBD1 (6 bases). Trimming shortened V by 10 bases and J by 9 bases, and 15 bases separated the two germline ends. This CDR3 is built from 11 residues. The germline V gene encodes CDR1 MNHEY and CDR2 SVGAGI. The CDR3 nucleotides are TGTGCCATCCTCGGGCAGGGGCGCTACACCTTC. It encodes CAILGQGRYTF.

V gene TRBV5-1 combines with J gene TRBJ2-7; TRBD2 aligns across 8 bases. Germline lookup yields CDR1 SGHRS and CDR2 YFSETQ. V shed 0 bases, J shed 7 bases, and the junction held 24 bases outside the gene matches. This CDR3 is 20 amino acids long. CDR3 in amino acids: CASSLAGGDRMSGMVREQYF. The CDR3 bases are TGCGCCAGCAGCTTGGCCGGGGGGGACCGTATGAGCGGGATGGTGCGGGAGCAGTACTTC. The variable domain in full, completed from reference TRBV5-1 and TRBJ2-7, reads KAGVTQTPRYLIKTRGQQVTLSCSPISGHRSVSWYQQTPGQGLQFLFEYFSETQRNKGNFPGRFSGRQFSNSRSEMNVSTLELGDSALYLCASSLAGGDRMSGMVREQYFGPGTRLTVT.

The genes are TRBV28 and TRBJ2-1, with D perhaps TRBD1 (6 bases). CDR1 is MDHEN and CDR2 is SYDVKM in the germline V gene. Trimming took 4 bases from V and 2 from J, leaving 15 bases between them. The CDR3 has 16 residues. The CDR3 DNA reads TGTGCCAGCAGTTCTCCTTCAGGGGTACCCTACAATGAGCAGTTCTTC. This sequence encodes CASSSPSGVPYNEQFF.

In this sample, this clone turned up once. This CDR3 is CASRLGQGDNSPLHF. DNA for the CDR3: TGTGCCAGCAGATTAGGACAGGGAGATAATTCACCCCTCCACTTT. The chain uses TRBV27 and TRBJ1-6, with 8 bases fitting TRBD1. The CDR3 contains 15 residues. Germline assignment: CDR1 MNHEY and CDR2 SMNVEV (reference sequence). V gave up 6 bases and J gave up 5 bases; unmatched junction bases: 6.

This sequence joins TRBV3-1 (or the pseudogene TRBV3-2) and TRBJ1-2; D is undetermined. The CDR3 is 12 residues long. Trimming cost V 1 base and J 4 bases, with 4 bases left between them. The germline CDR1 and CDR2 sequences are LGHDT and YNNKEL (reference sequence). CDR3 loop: CASSQGGYGYTF. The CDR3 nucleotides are TGTGCCAGCAGCCAAGGAGGCTATGGCTACACCTTC.

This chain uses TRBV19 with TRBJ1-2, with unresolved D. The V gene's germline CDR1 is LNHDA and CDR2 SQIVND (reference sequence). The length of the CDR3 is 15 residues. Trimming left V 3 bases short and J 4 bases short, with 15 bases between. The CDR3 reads CASSIPGGLGYGYTF. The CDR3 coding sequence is TGTGCCAGTAGTATTCCCGGAGGGCTTGGCTATGGCTACACCTTC.

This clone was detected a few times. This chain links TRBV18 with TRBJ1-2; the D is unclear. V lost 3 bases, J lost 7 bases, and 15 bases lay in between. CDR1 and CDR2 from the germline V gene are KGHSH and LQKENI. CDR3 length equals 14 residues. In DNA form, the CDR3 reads TGTGCCAGCTCACCTTCAATTCCCGGTGGTGGCTACACCTTC. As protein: CASSPSIPGGGYTF.

The CDR3 here is CAISRTGWDTEAFF. DNA for the CDR3: TGTGCCATCAGCCGGACAGGGTGGGACACTGAAGCTTTCTTT. J is TRBJ1-1 and V is TRBV10-3; 8 positions agree with TRBD1. CDR3 size: 14 residues. In germline, CDR1 is ENHRY, CDR2 SYGVKD. Unmatched junction bases numbered 6, after V lost 6 bases and J lost 3 bases.

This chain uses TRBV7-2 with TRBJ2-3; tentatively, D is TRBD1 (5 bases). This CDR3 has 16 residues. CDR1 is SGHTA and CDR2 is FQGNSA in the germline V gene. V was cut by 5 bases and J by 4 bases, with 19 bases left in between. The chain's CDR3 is CASSPDRGRISDTQYF. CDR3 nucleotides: TGTGCCAGCAGCCCAGATAGGGGCCGGATCTCAGATACGCAGTATTTT.

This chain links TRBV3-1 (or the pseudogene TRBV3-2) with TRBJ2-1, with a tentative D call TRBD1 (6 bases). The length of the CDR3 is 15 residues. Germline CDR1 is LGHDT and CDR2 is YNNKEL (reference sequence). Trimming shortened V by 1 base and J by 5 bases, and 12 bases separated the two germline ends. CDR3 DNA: TGTGCCAGCAGCCAAGGACAGGTGGGCCACAATGAGCAGTTCTTC. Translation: CASSQGQVGHNEQFF.

Here the CDR3 reads CASSVGGSGGDEQFF. The CDR3 DNA reads as TGTGCCAGCAGCGTAGGTGGGTCAGGAGGCGATGAGCAGTTCTTC. This sequence joins TRBV9 and TRBJ2-1; tentatively, D is TRBD2 (5 bases). The V and J ends lost 0 bases and 8 bases respectively, with 15 bases between them. CDR3 length equals 15 residues. Germline V gene sequence: CDR1 SGDLS, CDR2 YYNGEE.

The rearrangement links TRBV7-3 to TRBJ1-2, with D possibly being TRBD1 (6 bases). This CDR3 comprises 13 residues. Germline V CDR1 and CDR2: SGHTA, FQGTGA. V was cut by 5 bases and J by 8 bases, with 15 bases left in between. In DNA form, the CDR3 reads TGTGCCAGCAGCAAGGACAGCAGGTCGGGCTACACCTTC. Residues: CASSKDSRSGYTF.

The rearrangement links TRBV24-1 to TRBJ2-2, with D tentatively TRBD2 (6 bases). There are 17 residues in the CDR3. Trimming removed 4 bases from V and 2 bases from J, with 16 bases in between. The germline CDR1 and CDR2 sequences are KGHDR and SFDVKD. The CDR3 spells CATSEMRGRRNTGELFF. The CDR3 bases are TGTGCCACCAGTGAGATGCGGGGCCGCCGTAACACCGGGGAGCTGTTTTTT.

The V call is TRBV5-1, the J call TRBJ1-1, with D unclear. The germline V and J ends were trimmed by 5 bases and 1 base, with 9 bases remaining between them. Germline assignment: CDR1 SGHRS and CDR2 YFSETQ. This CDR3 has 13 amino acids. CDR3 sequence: CASRVQENTEAFF. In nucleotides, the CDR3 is TGCGCCAGCAGGGTACAAGAGAACACTGAAGCTTTCTTT.

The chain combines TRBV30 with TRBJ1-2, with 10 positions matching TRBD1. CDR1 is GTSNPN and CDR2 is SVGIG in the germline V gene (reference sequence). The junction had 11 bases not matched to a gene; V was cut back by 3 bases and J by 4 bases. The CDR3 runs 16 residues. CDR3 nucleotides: TGTGCCTGGAGAGGTTTGTGGGACAGGGGAACCTATGGCTACACCTTC. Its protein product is CAWRGLWDRGTYGYTF.

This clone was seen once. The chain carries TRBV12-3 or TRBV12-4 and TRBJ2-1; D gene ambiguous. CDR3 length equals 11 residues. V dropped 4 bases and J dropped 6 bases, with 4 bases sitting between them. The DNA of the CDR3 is TGTGCCAGCAGTTACGGCAATGAGCAGTTCTTC. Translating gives CASSYGNEQFF.

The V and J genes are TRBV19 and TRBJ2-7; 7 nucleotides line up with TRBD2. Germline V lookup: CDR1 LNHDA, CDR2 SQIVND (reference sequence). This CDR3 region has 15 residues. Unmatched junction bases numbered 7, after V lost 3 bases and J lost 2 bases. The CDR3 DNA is TGTGCCAGTAGTATTCAGGTGGGGGGGACCTACGAGCAGTACTTC. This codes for CASSIQVGGTYEQYF.

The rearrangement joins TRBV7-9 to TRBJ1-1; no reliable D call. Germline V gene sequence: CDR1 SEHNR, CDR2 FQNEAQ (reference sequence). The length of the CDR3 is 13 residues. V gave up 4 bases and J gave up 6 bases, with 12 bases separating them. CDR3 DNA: TGTGCCAGCAGCTCTAGCCGCGGGGCTGAAGCTTTCTTT. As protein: CASSSSRGAEAFF.

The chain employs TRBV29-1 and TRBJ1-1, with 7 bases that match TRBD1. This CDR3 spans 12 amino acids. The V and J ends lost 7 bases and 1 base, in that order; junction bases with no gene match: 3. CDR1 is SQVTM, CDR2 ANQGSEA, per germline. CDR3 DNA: TGCAGCGGGGGGACAGCGAACACTGAAGCTTTCTTT. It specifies CSGGTANTEAFF.